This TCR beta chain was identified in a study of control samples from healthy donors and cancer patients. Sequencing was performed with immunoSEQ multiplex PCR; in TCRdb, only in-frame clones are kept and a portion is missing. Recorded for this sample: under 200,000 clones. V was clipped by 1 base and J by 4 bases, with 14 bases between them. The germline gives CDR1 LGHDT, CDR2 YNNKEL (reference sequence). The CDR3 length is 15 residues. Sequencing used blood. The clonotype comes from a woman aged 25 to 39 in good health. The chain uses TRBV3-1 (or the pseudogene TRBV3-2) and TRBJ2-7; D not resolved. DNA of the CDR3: TGTGCCAGCAGCCAAGCTTGGGCAGTTCCGTACGAGCAGTACTTC. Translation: CASSQAWAVPYEQYF.